A selection of T cell receptor beta chains follows, all from one sample in a study of CD8 T cells in ankylosing spondylitis. TCRdb reprocessed the 5' RACE reads via MiXCR and lists one record per CDR3 protein. The sample contains approximately 260,000 distinct CDR3 sequences, around 7.8% of which appear only once. The sample taken for sequencing was blood, either unsorted or a sorted T cell fraction (not recorded which). These TCRs come from a male donor with ankylosing spondylitis or in good health (not recorded which). Both conserved end residues are part of each CDR3. Each record gives: V gene, D gene, J gene, CDR3 length, CDR3 protein. A D gene is named only where the DNA matches it firmly.

V: TRBV7-2
D: -
J: TRBJ2-1
length: 16
CDR3: CASSPEGRGSYNEQFF

V: TRBV20-1
D: -
J: TRBJ2-7
length: 15
CDR3: CSARDVTGLLYEQYF

V: TRBV18
D: TRBD1
J: TRBJ1-4
length: 17
CDR3: CASSPPSQGIGGEKLFF

V: TRBV12-3/TRBV12-4
D: -
J: TRBJ1-6
length: 15
CDR3: CASSLARGGHSPLHF

V: TRBV20-1
D: TRBD2
J: TRBJ2-1
length: 15
CDR3: CSARGTAGGLIEQFF

V: TRBV29-1
D: TRBD1
J: TRBJ1-5
length: 14
CDR3: CSVVGQGSNQPQHF

V: TRBV20-1
D: TRBD2
J: TRBJ2-1
length: 16
CDR3: CSAKNLAGPSYNEQFF

V: TRBV29-1
D: TRBD1
J: TRBJ2-3
length: 14
CDR3: CSVGDRDLTDTQYF

V: TRBV27
D: TRBD1
J: TRBJ1-3
length: 15
CDR3: CASSPIRDSGNTIYF

V: TRBV19
D: TRBD1
J: TRBJ2-2
length: 15
CDR3: CASKRGQGSTGELFF

V: TRBV20-1
D: TRBD1
J: TRBJ1-1
length: 15
CDR3: CSARSLLQGDTEAFF

V: TRBV5-1
D: -
J: TRBJ1-2
length: 15
CDR3: CASSLYTSGGDGYTF

V: TRBV6-2/TRBV6-3
D: -
J: TRBJ1-5
length: 21
CDR3: CASSSSYGSRGTLAGNQPQHF

V: TRBV9
D: -
J: TRBJ2-3
length: 13
CDR3: CASSVAPPDTQYF

V: TRBV20-1
D: -
J: TRBJ2-7
length: 16
CDR3: CSARKVSGKSSYEQYF

V: TRBV2
D: -
J: TRBJ1-5
length: 15
CDR3: CASKSTGGGDQPQHF

V: TRBV12-3/TRBV12-4
D: -
J: TRBJ2-2
length: 14
CDR3: CASSFERNTGELFF

V: TRBV29-1
D: -
J: TRBJ2-6
length: 14
CDR3: CSTDVSGHPNVLTF

V: TRBV7-2
D: -
J: TRBJ1-6
length: 15
CDR3: CASSLERRSDSPLHF

V: TRBV20-1
D: -
J: TRBJ2-7
length: 16
CDR3: CSASALSPGFSYEQYF

V: TRBV4-2
D: TRBD2
J: TRBJ2-2
length: 19
CDR3: CASSHRRGGLAVVGGELFF

V: TRBV7-2
D: TRBD2
J: TRBJ2-1
length: 15
CDR3: CASSTGLAGAQEQFF

V: TRBV5-6
D: -
J: TRBJ2-1
length: 13
CDR3: CASSLSLTNEQFF

V: TRBV5-1
D: -
J: TRBJ1-1
length: 12
CDR3: CATRQGDTEAFF

V: TRBV7-6
D: TRBD1
J: TRBJ2-5
length: 15
CDR3: CASSAGQGALETQYF

V: TRBV20-1
D: -
J: TRBJ1-2
length: 13
CDR3: CSARANFNYGYTF

V: TRBV10-3
D: TRBD1
J: TRBJ2-7
length: 14
CDR3: CAIGGQGASYEQYF

V: TRBV12-3/TRBV12-4
D: -
J: TRBJ2-3
length: 14
CDR3: CASSPLISTDTQYF

V: TRBV4-1
D: -
J: TRBJ1-1
length: 15
CDR3: CASSQDPGANTEAFF

V: TRBV5-5
D: TRBD1
J: TRBJ1-3
length: 15
CDR3: CASSFTGAPGNTIYF

V: TRBV5-5
D: -
J: TRBJ2-7
length: 14
CDR3: CASSVLEGPYEQYF

V: TRBV5-6
D: TRBD2
J: TRBJ2-3
length: 20
CDR3: CASSWGPTSGGVLSTDTQYF

V: TRBV20-1
D: -
J: TRBJ1-1
length: 13
CDR3: CSADGQLNTEAFF

V: TRBV3-1
D: -
J: TRBJ2-3
length: 17
CDR3: CATCQDLVGLGTDTQYF

V: TRBV4-3
D: TRBD2
J: TRBJ2-3
length: 15
CDR3: CASSQNLAGVDTQYF

V: TRBV20-1
D: -
J: TRBJ2-7
length: 13
CDR3: CSAKSNVVDEQYF

V: TRBV7-9
D: -
J: TRBJ1-1
length: 14
CDR3: CASSPRAQNTEAFF